These 23 T cell receptor beta chains came from one sample sequenced in a study of blood T cell repertoires in COVID-19. Libraries were prepared by immunoSEQ multiplex PCR; TCRdb keeps only in-frame clonotypes and omits some of them. The table has about 460,000 clones, about nine tenths seen once. The sequencing input was PBMCs or T cells enriched from blood (not recorded which). The receptors shown here come from a woman between 55 and 75 years old who had recovered from COVID-19.

The CDR3 sequence is CAWSTTGHQPQHF. The CDR3 DNA follows: TGTGCCTGGAGTACTACAGGCCATCAGCCCCAGCATTTT. The chain uses TRBV30 and TRBJ1-5, with a weak D call TRBD1 (5 bases). The CDR3 has 13 amino acids. V shed 2 bases and J shed 5 bases, with 10 bases lying between them. Germline assignment: CDR1 GTSNPN and CDR2 SVGIG (reference sequence).

The gene calls are TRBV11-2 and TRBJ2-3, with unresolved D. The CDR3 totals 12 residues. Germline CDR1 SGHAT, CDR2 FQNNGV. The V and J ends lost 5 bases and 3 bases respectively, with 6 bases between them. The CDR3 DNA sequence: TGTGCCAGCAGCCAATTTACAGATACGCAGTATTTT. This sequence encodes CASSQFTDTQYF.

The V gene is TRBV6-2 or TRBV6-3, the J gene TRBJ1-5, with TRBD1 matching over 8 bases. CDR3 length: 20 residues. The germline V gene has CDR1 MNHEY and CDR2 SVGEGT. V lost 1 base to trimming and J lost 0 bases; unmatched junction nucleotides: 14. The CDR3 here is CASSYFPGGQGLYSNQPQHF. The CDR3 DNA is TGTGCCAGCAGTTACTTCCCGGGCGGACAGGGCCTTTATAGCAATCAGCCCCAGCATTTT.

V usage is TRBV3-1 (or the pseudogene TRBV3-2) and J usage is TRBJ2-1; 11 nucleotides align to TRBD2. V gave up 3 bases and J gave up 7 bases; unmatched junction bases: 5. The CDR3 consists of 15 residues. Germline loops: CDR1 LGHDT, CDR2 YNNKEL (reference sequence). DNA of the CDR3: TGTGCCAGCAGCCAGGGGACTAGCGGACAGAATGAGCAGTTCTTC. Its protein product is CASSQGTSGQNEQFF.

This chain links TRBV9 with TRBJ2-3; TRBD1 aligns across 7 bases. V lost 4 bases, J lost 1 base, and 6 bases stayed unmatched. This CDR3 has 15 amino acids. Germline CDR1 reads SGDLS; CDR2 reads YYNGEE. Here the CDR3 DNA reads TGTGCCAGCAGCCCCAGGGACAGCCGCACAGATACGCAGTATTTT. Residues: CASSPRDSRTDTQYF.

CDR3 nucleotides: TGTGCCAGCAGCTTGAGGGGGACAGGGACGGGTTCACCCCTCCACTTT. It encodes CASSLRGTGTGSPLHF. The genes are TRBV5-6 and TRBJ1-6; 9 nucleotides agree with TRBD1. The CDR3 contains 16 residues. Germline CDR1 reads SGHDT; CDR2 reads YYEEEE. Trimming cost V 1 base and J 9 bases; bases outside gene matches: 8.

The chain couples TRBV3-1 (or the pseudogene TRBV3-2) to TRBJ1-2; D is possibly TRBD1 (5 bases). The ends were cut back, 2 bases at V and 8 bases at J, with 15 bases in the middle. The CDR3 sequence is 14 residues long. Germline values: CDR1 LGHDT, CDR2 YNNKEL (reference sequence). CDR3 bases: TGTGCCAGCAGCCAAATGTCCGAGGGACTAGGCTACACCTTC. Amino acids: CASSQMSEGLGYTF.

This clone was found a few times. The chain joins TRBV27 to TRBJ1-4; TRBD1 matches 9 bases. The CDR3 has 18 amino acids. Per germline, CDR1 MNHEY and CDR2 SMNVEV (reference sequence). V lost 5 bases to trimming and J lost 4 bases; unmatched junction nucleotides: 14. CDR3 DNA: TGTGCCAGCAGTCCCTGGACAGGGGTTTATTCGAGTAATGAAAAACTGTTTTTT. Residues: CASSPWTGVYSSNEKLFF.

This sequence joins TRBV30 and TRBJ2-1; D is possibly TRBD2 (6 bases). The ends were cut back, 3 bases at V and 4 bases at J, with 13 bases in the middle. This CDR3 contains 14 residues. Per the germline V gene, CDR1 is GTSNPN and CDR2 is SVGIG (reference sequence). CDR3 sequence: CAWSRGVGYNEQFF. CDR3 sequence (DNA): TGTGCCTGGAGCCGCGGGGTAGGGTACAATGAGCAGTTCTTC.

The V gene is TRBV6-2 or TRBV6-3, the J gene TRBJ2-1; TRBD2 is a possible D gene (5 bases). The CDR3 runs to 17 residues. V lost 1 base and J lost 8, with 21 bases in between. Germline values: CDR1 MNHEY, CDR2 SVGEGT. The CDR3: CASSYFGVNLRRDEQFF. CDR3 DNA sequence: TGTGCCAGCAGTTACTTCGGGGTTAACCTCCGACGCGATGAGCAGTTCTTC.

V and J are TRBV7-8 and TRBJ2-2, with TRBD2 matching over 8 bases. The CDR3 length is 14 residues. Germline CDR1 SGHVS, CDR2 FQNEAQ. V was pared by 4 bases and J by 6 bases, with 4 bases of the junction left unmatched. The chain's CDR3 is CASSSLGGAGELFF. The CDR3, as DNA: TGTGCCAGCAGCTCCCTCGGGGGGGCCGGGGAGCTGTTTTTT.

The V call is TRBV9, the J call TRBJ2-3, with D possibly TRBD2 on 5 matching bases. V lost 4 bases to trimming and J lost 8 bases, with 11 bases between them. Germline CDR1 and CDR2: SGDLS and YYNGEE. This CDR3 is built from 12 residues. The CDR3 nucleotides are TGTGCCAGCAGCAGGAGCGCGGGTACGCAGTATTTT. Protein product: CASSRSAGTQYF.

The V gene is TRBV5-1, the J gene TRBJ1-6; TRBD1 aligns across 8 bases. The CDR3 has 17 residues. With 0 bases clipped from V and 9 bases from J, the junction kept 11 bases outside the gene matches. Per germline, CDR1 SGHRS and CDR2 YFSETQ. The CDR3 bases are TGCGCCAGCAGCTTGGGGGCCTCAACAGGGGGAATTTCACCCCTCCACTTT. Translated: CASSLGASTGGISPLHF.

This chain links TRBV5-1 with TRBJ1-2, with D possibly matching TRBD1 (6 bases). The CDR3 consists of 14 residues. In germline, CDR1 is SGHRS, CDR2 YFSETQ. V lost 2 bases, J lost 2 bases, and 10 bases lay in between. In DNA form, the CDR3 reads TGCGCCAGCAGCTTAGGGGGTTTCAACTATGGCTACACCTTC. Amino acids: CASSLGGFNYGYTF. Filled out from reference TRBV5-1 and TRBJ1-2, the complete variable domain reads KAGVTQTPRYLIKTRGQQVTLSCSPISGHRSVSWYQQTPGQGLQFLFEYFSETQRNKGNFPGRFSGRQFSNSRSEMNVSTLELGDSALYLCASSLGGFNYGYTFGSGTRLTVV.

This chain uses TRBV5-1 with TRBJ1-4; D may be TRBD1 (5 bases). V was cut by 2 bases and J by 0 bases, with 8 bases left in between. Per the germline V gene, CDR1 is SGHRS and CDR2 is YFSETQ. This CDR3 region has 15 residues. This chain's CDR3 is CASSLSTATNEKLFF. As DNA, the CDR3 is TGCGCCAGCAGCTTATCGACAGCAACTAATGAAAAACTGTTTTTT.

The chain combines TRBV11-2 with TRBJ1-1, with D possibly TRBD1 on 5 matching bases. The CDR3 covers 15 residues. Per germline, CDR1 SGHAT and CDR2 FQNNGV. V lost 4 bases, J lost 6 bases, and 18 bases lay in between. The DNA of the CDR3 is TGTGCCAGCAGCTCTCGGAGTACTGGGGCCCCTGAAGCTTTCTTT. This gives the protein CASSSRSTGAPEAFF.

Here the CDR3 DNA reads TGTGCCAGCAGCTTAGGGGACAGATTCTATGGCTACACCTTC. Translating gives CASSLGDRFYGYTF. V and J are TRBV7-9 and TRBJ1-2; 7 nucleotides align to TRBD1. The CDR3 sequence is 14 residues long. Per germline, CDR1 SEHNR and CDR2 FQNEAQ (reference sequence). Germline trimming cut 1 base from V and 4 bases from J; bases unmatched to any gene: 3.

The chain uses TRBV5-4 and TRBJ2-2, with TRBD2 identical over 12 bases. Germline lookup yields CDR1 SGHNT and CDR2 YYREEE (reference sequence). V was clipped by 1 base and J by 1 base; unmatched bases: 2. This CDR3 comprises 17 residues. The CDR3 is CASSLSGLAGNTGELFF. The CDR3 nucleotides are TGTGCCAGCAGCTTGTCGGGACTAGCGGGGAACACCGGGGAGCTGTTTTTT.

V is TRBV6-1 and J is TRBJ1-3; no clear D gene. The CDR3 length is 16 residues. V dropped 4 bases and J dropped 1 base, with 14 bases sitting between them. Per the germline V gene, CDR1 is MNHNS and CDR2 is SASEGT. CDR3 protein: CASSAWTAGSGNTIYF. CDR3 sequence (DNA): TGTGCCAGCAGTGCCTGGACTGCCGGATCTGGAAACACCATATATTTT.

V and J are TRBV30 and TRBJ2-3; TRBD1 matches at 9 bases. The J segment lost 2 bases and the V segment lost 5 bases, leaving 5 bases of the junction unmatched. This CDR3 has 14 residues. CDR1 and CDR2 (germline): GTSNPN, SVGIG (reference sequence). CDR3 loop: CAWRRDRVTDTQYF. In DNA form, the CDR3 reads TGTGCCTGGCGCCGGGACAGGGTCACAGATACGCAGTATTTT.

This clone is a singleton in its sample. The V and J genes are TRBV11-2 and TRBJ1-5; D gene uncertain. V dropped 5 bases and J dropped 6 bases, with 14 bases sitting between them. CDR1 is SGHAT and CDR2 is FQNNGV in the germline V gene. The length of the CDR3 is 14 residues. The CDR3 sequence: CASSPGEASQPQHF. In nucleotides, the CDR3 is TGTGCCAGCAGCCCGGGTGAGGCCAGTCAGCCCCAGCATTTT.

V gene TRBV10-3 combines with J gene TRBJ2-5, with D uncertain. The CDR3 totals 13 residues. CDR1 ENHRY and CDR2 SYGVKD come from the germline V gene. Trimming left V 3 bases short and J 1 base short, with 6 bases between. This CDR3 reads CAISEFLQETQYF. CDR3 bases: TGTGCCATCAGTGAATTCCTCCAAGAGACCCAGTACTTC.

This clone has more than one count but fewer than ten. This sequence joins TRBV19 and TRBJ1-6; TRBD1 is a possible D gene (6 bases). The CDR3 length is 14 residues. V was cut by 6 bases and J by 6 bases, with 12 bases left in between. Germline CDR1 is LNHDA and CDR2 is SQIVND (reference sequence). In DNA form, the CDR3 reads TGTGCCAGTAGCGGACAGCCAGTTAATTCACCCCTCCACTTT. Amino acids: CASSGQPVNSPLHF.